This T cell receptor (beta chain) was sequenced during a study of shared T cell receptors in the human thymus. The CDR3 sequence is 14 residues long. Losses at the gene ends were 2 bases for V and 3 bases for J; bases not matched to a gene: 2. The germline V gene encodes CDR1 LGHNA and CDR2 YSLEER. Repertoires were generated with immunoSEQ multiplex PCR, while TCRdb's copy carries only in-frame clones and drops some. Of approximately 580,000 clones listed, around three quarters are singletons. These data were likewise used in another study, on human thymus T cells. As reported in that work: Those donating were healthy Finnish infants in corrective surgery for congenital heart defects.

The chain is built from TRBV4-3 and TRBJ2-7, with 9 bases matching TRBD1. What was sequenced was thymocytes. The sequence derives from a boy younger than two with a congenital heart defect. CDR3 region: CASSQRDRDYEQYF. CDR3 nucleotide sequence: TGCGCCAGCAGCCAAAGGGACAGGGACTACGAGCAGTACTTC.